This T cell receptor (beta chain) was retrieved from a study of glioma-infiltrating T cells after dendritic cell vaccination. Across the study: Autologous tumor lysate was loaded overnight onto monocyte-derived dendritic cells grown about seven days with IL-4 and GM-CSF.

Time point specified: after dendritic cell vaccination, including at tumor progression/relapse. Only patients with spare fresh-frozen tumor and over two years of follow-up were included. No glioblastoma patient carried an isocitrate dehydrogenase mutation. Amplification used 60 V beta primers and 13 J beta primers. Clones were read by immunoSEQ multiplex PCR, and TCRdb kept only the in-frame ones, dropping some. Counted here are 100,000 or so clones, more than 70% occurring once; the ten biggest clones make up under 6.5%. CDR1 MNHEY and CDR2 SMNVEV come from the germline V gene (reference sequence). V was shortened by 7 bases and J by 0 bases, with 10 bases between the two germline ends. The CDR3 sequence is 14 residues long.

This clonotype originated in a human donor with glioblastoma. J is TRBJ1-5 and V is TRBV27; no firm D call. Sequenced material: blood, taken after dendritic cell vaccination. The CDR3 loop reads CASIVVNSNQPQHF. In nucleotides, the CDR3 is TGTGCCAGCATAGTAGTCAATAGCAATCAGCCCCAGCATTTT.